This T cell receptor (beta chain) was identified during a study of blood T cell repertoires in COVID-19 (dated by TCRdb to the early 2020s). Regarding the study in general: Samples from collaborators originated in the United States, Italy and Spain and spanned both the acute and convalescent phases of COVID-19. The material from the prospective study consisted of cDNA or gDNA derived from T cells, B-cell-depleted T cells, or PBMCs. The samples were drawn from two sources: the first 160 participants of the ongoing ImmuneRACE study, and 1,254 subjects contributed by 6 global collaborators. HLA class I and class II types, where available, came from metadata supplied by the sample provider rather than from assay-based typing. The sample metadata nearly always contained a de-identified subject ID, COVID-19 status, age in years and sex. The repertoires were released in a freely available public database meant as a resource for research on the immune response to SARS-CoV-2. Subjects who had been exposed to COVID-19, were actively infected with it, or had recovered from it provided the deeply sampled blood TCRbeta repertoires that made up the dataset. Here is what the overall study found, with its caveats: The quantity of clinical and demographic metadata differed by source and by participant and was supplied without curation.

Turning to this clone: Its specific antigen is unknown. No qualities accompany the bases; no much larger clone lies one base away. At the DNA level, this CDR3 is encoded by other sequences in the same sample as well.

Including the terminal cysteine and phenylalanine, the CDR3 comprises 14 residues. This entry keeps only the CDR3 DNA: 42 bases, framed from base 1. CDR1 and CDR2, per the germline V gene (reference sequence), are SGHNT and YYREEE. V and J lose 1 base and 2 bases, and a span of 9 bases separates them. Collaborating institutions collected whole blood in K2EDTA tubes following their own protocols. For TCRbeta analysis, collaborators shipped samples in one of three forms: frozen whole blood, isolated PBMCs, or DNA extracted from either of those sample types. TCRbeta CDR3 regions were amplified from genomic DNA using the immunoSEQ Assay, a bias-controlled multiplex PCR. Regarding the original processing steps: The number of nucleated cells in each sample was estimated from the amplification of reference gene primers within the assay. To quantify the absolute abundance of each unique TCRbeta CDR3 rearrangement, sequence reads were collapsed and filtered. For each sample, productive Simpson clonality was calculated by taking the square root of Simpson's diversity index across productive rearrangements. TCRdb took this table from immuneACCESS and kept in-frame rearrangements with V and J called. Such tables lack part of the clones; where checked against another copy, unresolved V genes explain under half of the gap, and the rest is unexplained. Clone size and V and J calls were adopted from that table, with D and trimming inferred from the DNA. This sample is represented by fewer than 500,000 clones; around nine tenths of them were singletons. The top ten constitute 4.3% of the sample.

The specimen was peripheral blood. The TCR originated in a woman between 25 and 40 years old with acute or convalescent COVID-19. The sequence is built from TRBV5-4 and TRBJ1-2; perhaps TRBD1 is the D gene, with 5 bases matching. The DNA sequence is as follows: TGTGCCAGCAGCTTGCAAGGGGCCAACTATGGCTACACCTTC. Translated, this is CASSLQGANYGYTF.